These T cell receptor beta chains were read from a single sample in a study of regulatory T cells in long-lasting Graves disease. TCRdb re-derived calls from the multiplex PCR reads in MiXCR, one entry per CDR3 protein. There are roughly 500,000 distinct CDR3 sequences in the sample; approximately 13% occur only once, and roughly a tenth lies in the top ten. These data were also filed under a second study, of T cells in Graves' hyperthyroidism and ophthalmopathy.

The sequencing here drew on peripheral blood mononuclear cells (PBMCs), taken at new diagnosis, from a patient treated with antithyroid drugs. The receptors were sampled from a man aged 25 to 45 with Graves disease. Both conserved end residues are part of each CDR3.

V: TRBV27; J: TRBJ1-2; CDR3: CASSLSPPSGYTF
V: TRBV2; J: TRBJ2-3; CDR3: CASSETRNTDTQYF
V: TRBV15; J: TRBJ2-2; CDR3: CATSTRERADTGELFF
V: TRBV6-1; J: TRBJ2-7; CDR3: CAARTGQAYEQYF
V: TRBV24-1; J: TRBJ2-1; CDR3: CATSDQGTSGRNEQFF
V: TRBV24-1; J: TRBJ2-4; CDR3: CATSGAGLTKNIQYF
V: TRBV10-3; J: TRBJ1-1; CDR3: CAIRPTGGFTEAFF
V: TRBV5-7; J: TRBJ2-7; CDR3: CASSETGLCYEQYF
V: TRBV25-1; J: TRBJ2-1; CDR3: CASSHPSGSSNEQFF
V: TRBV19; J: TRBJ1-1; CDR3: CASRPLVRFMNTEAFF
V: TRBV2; J: TRBJ1-2; CDR3: CASTGIDYGYTF
V: TRBV29-1; J: TRBJ1-5; CDR3: CSVLQGNQPQHF
V: TRBV7-9; J: TRBJ2-7; CDR3: CASSLAAGGRADEQYF
V: TRBV20-1; J: TRBJ2-5; CDR3: CSAREMGRAETQYF
V: TRBV10-3; J: TRBJ2-3; CDR3: CAISEPTSGITLDTQYF
V: TRBV7-9; J: TRBJ1-1; CDR3: CASSLVEGGLSPEAFF
V: TRBV12-3/TRBV12-4; J: TRBJ2-4; CDR3: CASSLTGGGNIQYF